Below, 5 T cell receptor beta chains from the same sample are listed, as sequenced in a study of spatial heterogeneity in lung cancer. TCRdb reprocessed the 5' RACE reads with MiXCR, giving one entry per CDR3 protein. The sample holds fewer than 65,000 distinct CDR3 sequences, roughly 5.9% seen once. Sample time point: sample taken at primary tumor resection. Material: PBMCs, obtained at surgery. These receptors all stem from a female donor with early-stage non-small cell lung cancer.

The CDR3 sequence: CSASPDSNQPQHF. CDR3 nucleotides: TGCAGTGCTAGCCCGGATAGCAATCAGCCCCAGCATTTT. The chain has TRBV20-1 and TRBJ1-5; D remains unclear. Germline loops: CDR1 DFQATT, CDR2 SNEGSKA (reference sequence). V shed 3 bases and J shed 0 bases, with 6 bases lying between them. The CDR3 consists of 13 residues.

This clonotype turned up a few times. The chain joins TRBV13 to TRBJ2-7, with 7 bases matching TRBD1. This CDR3 spans 15 amino acids. The J segment lost 0 bases and the V segment lost 4 bases, leaving 6 bases of the junction unmatched. Germline-derived CDR1 and CDR2 are PRHDT and FYEKMQ (reference sequence). CDR3 DNA: TGTGCCAGCAGCTCGCCGACAGGGAGCTCCTACGAGCAGTACTTC. Residues: CASSSPTGSSYEQYF. Using reference TRBV13 and TRBJ2-7 for the parts outside the CDR3, the full variable domain is AAGVIQSPRHLIKEKRETATLKCYPIPRHDTVYWYQQGPGQDPQFLISFYEKMQSDKGSIPDRFSAQQFSDYHSELNMSSLELGDSALYFCASSSPTGSSYEQYFGPGTRLTVT.

Ten or more counts support this clonotype. The chain couples TRBV3-1 to TRBJ1-2, with unresolved D. From germline, CDR1 is LGHDT and CDR2 YNNKEL (reference sequence). The CDR3 is 12 amino acids. Trimming cost V 1 base and J 4 bases, with 4 bases left between them. Written as DNA, the CDR3 is TGTGCCAGCAGCCAAGTTGCCTATGGCTACACCTTC. Protein product: CASSQVAYGYTF.

A few counts support this clonotype. CDR3 amino acids: CASSLEGADEQFF. DNA for the CDR3: TGCGCCAGCAGCTTGGAAGGGGCTGATGAGCAGTTCTTC. The V call is TRBV5-1, the J call TRBJ2-1, with D possibly being TRBD1 (5 bases). V gave up 0 bases and J gave up 8 bases, with 9 bases separating them. The CDR3 runs 13 residues. From germline, CDR1 is SGHRS and CDR2 YFSETQ.

This clonotype was recorded at least ten times. This chain connects TRBV28 to TRBJ2-1, with 7 bases fitting TRBD1. There are 12 residues in the CDR3. Germline V CDR1 and CDR2: MDHEN, SYDVKM. Trimming took 3 bases from V and 9 from J; bases not matched to a gene: 2. The CDR3 loop reads CASSLAGGEQFF. The CDR3 nucleotides are TGTGCCAGCAGTTTGGCAGGGGGTGAGCAGTTCTTC.